Listed here are 32 T cell receptor beta chains from one sample, sequenced in a study of immune evolution from preneoplasia to lung adenocarcinoma. Clones were sequenced by immunoSEQ multiplex PCR, and TCRdb holds only the in-frame ones, with some missing. The sample includes approximately 12,000 clones, 86% seen only once; the top ten take under 4.5%. The specimen sequenced was FFPE invasive lung adenocarcinoma tissue. The source of these receptors is a person aged 65 to 85 with invasive lung adenocarcinoma.

The V and J genes are TRBV6-1 and TRBJ1-1; the D is unclear. The germline CDR1 and CDR2 sequences are MNHNS and SASEGT. V was cut by 3 bases and J by 5 bases, with 19 bases left in between. The CDR3 has 16 residues. In DNA form, the CDR3 reads TGTGCCAGCAGTGACCCTACCCGTCCGTGGCGGACTGAAGCTTTCTTT. This gives the protein CASSDPTRPWRTEAFF.

J is TRBJ1-2 and V is TRBV5-4, with D possibly matching TRBD1 (6 bases). V was clipped by 2 bases and J by 2 bases, with 13 bases between them. The CDR3 loop spans 15 amino acids. Looked up from germline, CDR1 is SGHNT and CDR2 is YYREEE (reference sequence). The CDR3 is CASSFAGGGNYGYTF. CDR3 bases: TGTGCCAGCAGCTTCGCGGGGGGGGGCAACTATGGCTACACCTTC. Filled out from reference TRBV5-4 and TRBJ1-2, the complete variable domain reads ETGVTQSPTHLIKTRGQQVTLRCSSQSGHNTVSWYQQALGQGPQFIFQYYREEENGRGNFPPRFSGLQFPNYSSELNVNALELDDSALYLCASSFAGGGNYGYTFGSGTRLTVV.

This chain links TRBV30 with TRBJ1-5, with D hard to call. The V and J ends lost 0 bases and 10 bases respectively, with 13 bases between them. CDR3 length: 13 amino acids. The germline CDR1 and CDR2 sequences are GTSNPN and SVGIG (reference sequence). In DNA, the CDR3 is TGTGCCTGGAGTGTACATCCAAGTCGTCCCCAGCATTTT. Protein product: CAWSVHPSRPQHF. The whole variable domain, filled in from reference TRBV30 and TRBJ1-5, reads SQTIHQWPATLVQPVGSPLSLECTVEGTSNPNLYWYRQAAGRGLQLLFYSVGIGQISSEVPQNLSASRPQDRQFILSSKKLLLSDSGFYLCAWSVHPSRPQHFGDGTRLSIL.

This sequence joins TRBV19 and TRBJ1-5; 7 bases are shared with TRBD1. V dropped 3 bases and J dropped 2; count of bases not matched to a gene: 10. CDR3 length equals 17 residues. The germline V gene has CDR1 LNHDA and CDR2 SQIVND (reference sequence). CDR3 nucleotides: TGTGCCAGTAGTATGAAGGCAGGGGGAATGGGCAATCAGCCCCAGCATTTT. Translated: CASSMKAGGMGNQPQHF.

J is TRBJ1-2 and V is TRBV28; D gene uncertain. The germline V gene encodes CDR1 MDHEN and CDR2 SYDVKM. Trimming stripped 9 bases from V and 1 base from J, with 9 bases between. CDR3 length: 12 amino acids. CDR3 region: CASNSRNYGYTF. The DNA of the CDR3 is TGTGCCAGTAACAGTCGTAACTATGGCTACACCTTC.

This clone was recorded only once. The chain is built from TRBV6-6 and TRBJ1-1; D might be TRBD1 (5 bases). CDR1 and CDR2 from the germline V gene are MNHNY and SVGAGI (reference sequence). This CDR3 comprises 13 residues. Trimming took 4 bases from V and 3 from J, leaving 9 bases between them. The CDR3 here is CASSSRVDTEAFF. The CDR3 DNA reads TGTGCCAGCAGTTCCAGGGTGGACACTGAAGCTTTCTTT.

This clone was observed once. CDR3 in DNA: TGTGCCAGTCGCACTCCCACAGATACGCAGTATTTT. It is translated as CASRTPTDTQYF. The chain employs TRBV28 and TRBJ2-3, with D unresolved. This CDR3 has 12 residues. The germline gives CDR1 MDHEN, CDR2 SYDVKM. The V gene lost 9 bases and the J gene lost 2 bases, with 9 bases spanning the gap.

The rearrangement joins TRBV30 to TRBJ2-3, with TRBD2 matching over 8 bases. Germline CDR1 reads GTSNPN; CDR2 reads SVGIG (reference sequence). This CDR3 spans 15 amino acids. J lost 5 bases, V lost 3 bases, and 10 bases had no gene match. The CDR3 bases are TGTGCCTGGAGCGAGTTGTCGGGGGGGCGAGATACGCAGTATTTT. It is translated as CAWSELSGGRDTQYF.

This clone was seen once. This sequence joins TRBV28 and TRBJ2-3; 9 bases are shared with TRBD2. The CDR3 spans 15 residues. Germline V lookup: CDR1 MDHEN, CDR2 SYDVKM. Trimming at V came to 3 bases and at J to 4 bases, leaving 5 bases not matched to a gene. The CDR3: CASSFAGGRSDTQYF. CDR3 bases: TGTGCCAGCAGTTTTGCGGGAGGGCGGTCAGATACGCAGTATTTT. Full variable domain (missing parts from reference TRBV28 and TRBJ2-3): DVKVTQSSRYLVKRTGEKVFLECVQDMDHENMFWYRQDPGLGLRLIYFSYDVKMKEKGDIPEGYSVSREKKERFSLILESASTNQTSMYLCASSFAGGRSDTQYFGPGTRLTVL.

V gene TRBV10-3 combines with J gene TRBJ1-2; 8 nucleotides align to TRBD1. The J segment lost 3 bases and the V segment lost 4 bases, leaving 13 bases of the junction unmatched. Germline CDR1 reads ENHRY; CDR2 reads SYGVKD. The length of the CDR3 is 17 residues. CDR3 in amino acids: CAISGGQGKQEYYGYTF. The CDR3, as DNA: TGTGCCATCAGTGGCGGACAGGGAAAGCAGGAGTACTATGGCTACACCTTC.

This sequence joins TRBV29-1 and TRBJ1-2; D gene unclear. Germline V gene data show CDR1 as SQVTM and CDR2 as ANQGSEA. CDR3 size: 13 residues. V lost 6 bases, J lost 7 bases, and 18 bases lay in between. CDR3 nucleotide sequence: TGCAGCGTCCCTTCCCTGGGGATGTCTGGCTACACCTTC. Protein sequence: CSVPSLGMSGYTF.

The rearrangement uses TRBV4-2 and TRBJ2-5; D might be TRBD1 (5 bases). Germline lookup yields CDR1 LGHNA and CDR2 YNFKEQ. V was clipped by 1 base and J by 3 bases, with 6 bases between them. The CDR3 contains 13 residues. The CDR3 reads CASSQAREETQYF. CDR3 coding DNA: TGTGCCAGCAGCCAAGCCAGGGAAGAGACCCAGTACTTC.

V and J are TRBV10-2 and TRBJ2-7; 10 bases are shared with TRBD1. J was trimmed by 3 bases and V by 7 bases; bases with no gene match: 6. Per the germline V gene, CDR1 is WSHSY and CDR2 is SAAADI. This CDR3 has 14 residues. This CDR3 is CASKPGQGNYEQYF. The CDR3 DNA follows: TGCGCCAGCAAACCGGGACAGGGGAACTACGAGCAGTACTTC.

CDR3 protein: CASSQGHRRYEKLFF. As DNA, the CDR3 is TGTGCCAGCAGCCAGGGTCACAGGCGGTATGAAAAACTGTTTTTT. V and J are TRBV7-9 and TRBJ1-4; tentatively, D is TRBD1 (5 bases). With 5 bases removed from V and 6 bases from J, the gap between germline ends came to 16 bases. In germline, CDR1 is SEHNR, CDR2 FQNEAQ (reference sequence). The length of the CDR3 is 15 residues.

The chain links TRBV6-1 to TRBJ1-2; D may be TRBD1 (5 bases). V dropped 5 bases and J dropped 10 bases, with 20 bases sitting between them. The CDR3 loop spans 14 amino acids. The germline V gene encodes CDR1 MNHNS and CDR2 SASEGT. DNA of the CDR3: TGTGCCAGCAGTCACCTCCGGGACTCGTACGCCTACACCTTC. Translated, it gives CASSHLRDSYAYTF.

J is TRBJ2-7 and V is TRBV10-2; 8 nucleotides agree with TRBD2. This CDR3 region has 14 residues. V shed 5 bases, J shed 0 bases, and the junction held 3 bases outside the gene matches. Germline values: CDR1 WSHSY, CDR2 SAAADI. The CDR3, as DNA: TGCGCCAGCAGTTTTAGCGGGGACTCCTACGAGCAGTACTTC. It specifies CASSFSGDSYEQYF.

The rearrangement joins TRBV18 to TRBJ2-7, with D unresolved. The CDR3 runs to 14 residues. Germline CDR1 and CDR2: KGHSH and LQKENI. V was clipped by 2 bases and J by 5 bases, with 13 bases between them. The CDR3 sequence: CASSPGNPRNEQYF. The CDR3 DNA follows: TGTGCCAGCTCACCAGGAAACCCCCGGAACGAGCAGTACTTC.

This chain joins TRBV29-1 and TRBJ1-3; D is unclear. Trimming left V 4 bases short and J 1 base short, with 8 bases between. Germline assignment: CDR1 SQVTM and CDR2 ANQGSEA. This CDR3 spans 13 amino acids. The CDR3, as DNA: TGCAGCGTTGGAACGGATTCTGGAAACACCATATATTTT. The encoded protein is CSVGTDSGNTIYF.

V is TRBV6-5 and J is TRBJ1-1, with no clear D. CDR3 length equals 13 residues. With 3 bases removed from V and 2 bases from J, the gap between germline ends came to 7 bases. Per germline, CDR1 MNHEY and CDR2 SVGAGI. CDR3: CASSYGSNTEAFF. The CDR3 DNA follows: TGTGCCAGCAGTTATGGGTCAAACACTGAAGCTTTCTTT.

This chain links TRBV5-1 with TRBJ2-5; 7 nucleotides line up with TRBD1. This CDR3 contains 15 residues. Germline values: CDR1 SGHRS, CDR2 YFSETQ. With V trimmed by 5 bases and J by 5 bases, 12 bases remained unmatched. In DNA form, the CDR3 reads TGCGCCAGCAGAGGGAAGACAGGGATCAGGGAGACCCAGTACTTC. Translating it yields CASRGKTGIRETQYF.

This chain uses TRBV6-1 with TRBJ1-2, with 7 bases that match TRBD1. V lost 10 bases to trimming and J lost 4 bases; unmatched junction nucleotides: 12. The CDR3 consists of 14 residues. Germline V gene sequence: CDR1 MNHNS, CDR2 SASEGT. CDR3 nucleotides: TGTGCCACCATCAAGGGACAGTCTCGCTATGGCTACACCTTC. Amino acids: CATIKGQSRYGYTF.

This chain uses TRBV6-5 with TRBJ1-4; 7 nucleotides align to TRBD1. CDR3 length equals 13 residues. CDR1 is MNHEY and CDR2 is SVGAGI in the germline V gene. Losses at the gene ends were 6 bases for V and 8 bases for J; bases not matched to a gene: 6. CDR3 in DNA: TGTGCCAGCAGCTCCGGGACAGAAGAAAAACTGTTTTTT. Protein product: CASSSGTEEKLFF.

A note on this clone: At one end the junction does not follow the germline gene, possibly because of a read error. This sequence joins TRBV4-2 and TRBJ1-5; D remains ambiguous. Germline-derived CDR1 and CDR2 are LGHNA and YNFKEQ. CDR3 length equals 13 residues. The CDR3: CASSQDSQSAPAF. The CDR3 nucleotides read TGTGCCAGCAGCCAAGATTCACAATCAGCCCCAGCATTT.

J is TRBJ2-5 and V is TRBV30; TRBD2 might be the D (7 bases). The V gene's germline CDR1 is GTSNPN and CDR2 SVGIG (reference sequence). The V end lost 5 bases, the J end lost 4 bases, and 17 bases lay between the germline ends. The CDR3 loop spans 14 amino acids. The CDR3 DNA follows: TGTGCCTGGGGCAGGGGAGGGGAGGGAGAGACCCAGTACTTC. Encoded protein: CAWGRGGEGETQYF.

This clone was seen a handful of times. The V call is TRBV7-2, the J call TRBJ2-5; D uncertain. Trimming left V 1 base short and J 5 bases short, with 5 bases between. From germline, CDR1 is SGHTA and CDR2 FQGNSA. The CDR3 covers 12 residues. CDR3 protein: CASSLEWETQYF. The CDR3 DNA sequence: TGTGCCAGCAGCTTAGAATGGGAGACCCAGTACTTC.

This chain joins TRBV5-1 and TRBJ2-7; D is unclear. V lost 4 bases to trimming and J lost 2 bases, with 13 bases between them. There are 14 residues in the CDR3. The germline CDR1 and CDR2 sequences are SGHRS and YFSETQ. CDR3 in DNA: TGCGCCAGCAGCCGAGAACAGCCAACCTACGAGCAGTACTTC. This gives the protein CASSREQPTYEQYF.

The rearrangement joins TRBV6-5 to TRBJ1-4; a weak D match, TRBD1 (5 bases). Germline lookup yields CDR1 MNHEY and CDR2 SVGAGI. This CDR3 has 14 amino acids. V shed 6 bases and J shed 6 bases, with 14 bases lying between them. CDR3 DNA sequence: TGTGCCAGCAGCTACGGGGACCGGCATGAAAAACTGTTTTTT. Protein product: CASSYGDRHEKLFF.

V usage is TRBV2 and J usage is TRBJ2-7; D is unresolved. The CDR3 covers 12 residues. Germline V gene data show CDR1 as SNHLY and CDR2 as FYNNEI. V shed 3 bases and J shed 2 bases, with 5 bases lying between them. CDR3 protein: CASSDHAYEQYF. CDR3 nucleotide sequence: TGTGCCAGCAGTGACCATGCCTACGAGCAGTACTTC.

The V and J genes are TRBV5-1 and TRBJ2-3; 7 bases fit TRBD2. The CDR3 contains 15 residues. The V gene's germline CDR1 is SGHRS and CDR2 YFSETQ. V was clipped by 0 bases and J by 6 bases; unmatched bases: 7. As DNA, the CDR3 is TGCGCCAGCAGCTTGGGGGCGGGGGACGTGGATACGCAGTATTTT. As protein: CASSLGAGDVDTQYF.

V usage is TRBV30 and J usage is TRBJ1-1, with unresolved D. Germline V gene lookup returns CDR1 GTSNPN and CDR2 SVGIG (reference sequence). The V end lost 5 bases, the J end lost 0 bases, and 4 bases lay between the germline ends. This CDR3 contains 11 residues. The CDR3 reads CAWHMNTEAFF. The CDR3 nucleotides read TGTGCCTGGCACATGAACACTGAAGCTTTCTTT.

The chain couples TRBV5-6 to TRBJ2-7; D is perhaps TRBD1 (6 bases). The V gene's germline CDR1 is SGHDT and CDR2 YYEEEE. The length of the CDR3 is 14 residues. V dropped 4 bases and J dropped 0 bases, with 11 bases sitting between them. CDR3: CASSHYRDSYEQYF. The DNA for the CDR3 is TGTGCCAGCAGCCATTACAGGGACTCCTACGAGCAGTACTTC. The full variable domain, its missing parts supplied by reference TRBV5-6 and TRBJ2-7, is DAGVTQSPTHLIKTRGQQVTLRCSPKSGHDTVSWYQQALGQGPQFIFQYYEEEERQRGNFPDRFSGHQFPNYSSELNVNALLLGDSALYLCASSHYRDSYEQYFGPGTRLTVT.

The gene calls are TRBV2 and TRBJ2-5; D remains ambiguous. This CDR3 comprises 12 residues. The V gene's germline CDR1 is SNHLY and CDR2 FYNNEI. Trimming took off 7 bases at V and 1 base at J, with 7 bases between the two ends. In DNA, the CDR3 is TGTGCCAGCAAACGGAGCCAAGAGACCCAGTACTTC. Encoded protein: CASKRSQETQYF.